These 3 T cell receptor beta chains share one sample of origin, sequenced in a study of breast tumors, draining lymph nodes, adjacent tissues. Breast cancer patients provided tissue from their axillary draining lymph nodes. In TCRdb, the multiplex PCR reads were re-called with MiXCR into one record per CDR3 protein. Of about 200,000 distinct CDR3 sequences listed, about 32% are singletons. Sequenced: axillary lymph node tissue. The receptors here all came from a female donor with breast cancer. Some clones in this sample may be carry-over from other donors' samples.

This clonotype was seen many times. The V and J genes are TRBV5-1 and TRBJ1-4; no clear D. Deletions cut 7 bases from V and 0 bases from J, with 13 bases between. Per germline, CDR1 SGHRS and CDR2 YFSETQ. CDR3 length: 15 residues. Here the CDR3 reads CASGPRPATNEKLFF. CDR3 DNA: TGCGCCAGCGGGCCTCGGCCTGCAACTAATGAAAAACTGTTTTTT.

J is TRBJ1-2 and V is TRBV29-1; 8 bases agree with TRBD1. The V and J ends lost 7 bases and 3 bases, in that order; junction bases with no gene match: 4. Germline V gene data show CDR1 as SQVTM and CDR2 as ANQGSEA. The CDR3 loop spans 12 amino acids. The CDR3 sequence is CSAQTGDYGYTF. CDR3 bases: TGCAGCGCTCAGACAGGGGACTATGGCTACACCTTC. Looking up the rest from reference TRBV29-1 and TRBJ1-2 gives the full variable domain: SAVISQKPSRDICQRGTSLTIQCQVDSQVTMMFWYRQQPGQSLTLIATANQGSEATYESGFVIDKFPISRPNLTFSTLTVSNMSPEDSSIYLCSAQTGDYGYTFGSGTRLTVV.

This clonotype came up many times. The chain combines TRBV3-1 with TRBJ1-5, with unresolved D. CDR3 length: 14 residues. The V gene's germline CDR1 is LGHDT and CDR2 YNNKEL (reference sequence). With 5 bases removed from V and 4 bases from J, the gap between germline ends came to 12 bases. The CDR3 coding sequence is TGTGCCAGCAGCTCGGACCTGGGTAATCAGCCCCAGCATTTT. Amino acids: CASSSDLGNQPQHF.